The sequence of this T cell receptor (beta chain) was determined in a study of CD8+CD57+ T cells in acquired aplastic anemia. Study information: Mean yield of DNA from sorted CD4+ and CD8+ cells was 2.5 to 4 ug.

Patients who underwent sequencing had shown CD8+CD57+ cell expansion by flow cytometry. Patients, without exception, had severe acquired aplastic anemia. Study results and caveats: Controls did not differ significantly from patients in CD8+ Simpson's diversity. It was found that some 30 CD8+ CDR3 sequences were shared between patients and controls.

V gave up 6 bases and J gave up 6 bases; unmatched junction bases: 18. CDR1 is DFQATT and CDR2 is SNEGSKA in the germline V gene (reference sequence). CDR3 length: 16 residues. This clonotype was seen ten or more times. As yet, its antigen is unknown. According to the study, genomic DNA was the template for TCR beta VDJ and CDR3 profiling. TCRdb called the reads again in MiXCR, with one record for every CDR3 protein. This sample has 75,000 to 80,000 distinct CDR3 sequences, with under 80% found just once. This chain links TRBV20-1 with TRBJ2-7, with TRBD1 matching over 9 bases. The receptor's source is a human donor with aplastic anemia. Sample: sorted CD4+, CD8+, or CD8+CD57+ T cells (not recorded which) from PBMCs. The CDR3 reads CSAPGGGGQGNPEQYF. The CDR3 DNA reads TGCAGTGCCCCTGGGGGGGGGGGACAGGGTAATCCCGAGCAGTACTTC.